This T cell receptor (beta chain) was identified during a study of shared clonotypes between healthy human individuals. Findings and limits, study-wide: Among non-shared clonotypes, generation probabilities were lower than among those shared by all four donors. Sample collection involved blood only; tissue repertoires are likely different.

This clone came up once. Its antigen is still unknown. Here immunoSEQ multiplex PCR was the method, and the copy in TCRdb shows in-frame clones only, minus some. The profile covers over 1.4 million clones, with approximately 97% appearing a single time and 1.2% taken by the ten largest. This CDR3 region has 15 residues. Germline CDR1 reads LGHNA; CDR2 reads YSLEER. V lost 0 bases, J lost 2 bases, and 8 bases lay in between. This TCR came from a man aged 25-45 years in good health. Sequenced: naive CD4+ T cells sorted from blood. Subset reported: CD45RA+ positively selected. This chain joins TRBV4-3 and TRBJ2-1; D perhaps matches TRBD1 (6 bases). The DNA of the CDR3 is TGCGCCAGCAGCCAAGACAGGGGCCCCTACAATGAGCAGTTCTTC. Translation gives CASSQDRGPYNEQFF.